The source of this TCR beta chain is a study of spatial heterogeneity in lung cancer (dated by TCRdb to the late 2010s). Study-level background: Beta-chain transcripts were consistently detected in greater numbers than alpha-chain transcripts, which likely reflected higher beta-chain transcript abundance. TCR transcript counts in tumor regions correlated strongly with a T cell transcriptional module score from matched bulk RNA-seq. In non-small cell lung cancer, the study quantitatively compared TCR alpha and beta repertoires across several tumor regions, matched nontumor lung, and blood. In the raw uncorrected reads, each unique combination of TCR and UMI appeared on average more than ten times. Both alpha and beta chains were TCR-sequenced in samples taken at surgery, namely 220 tumor regions, fewer than 80 matched nontumor lung samples and 50 to 60 PBMC samples. Nonsynonymous mutation counts, determined by whole-exome sequencing of tumor tissue, were related to features of the TCR repertoire.

Reading from cysteine to phenylalanine, the CDR3 counts 13 amino acids. The entry retains the CDR3 DNA only, 39 bases that are in frame from base 1. V and J lose 5 bases and 3 bases, and a span of 11 bases separates them. General findings and caveats noted by the study authors: The count of ubiquitous expanded TCRs correlated with the count of ubiquitous nonsynonymous mutations, and the count of regional expanded TCRs correlated with the count of regional nonsynonymous mutations. TCR-seq was estimated to cover only approximately 6.6% of tumor T cells for alpha chains and 13% for beta chains. The tumor nonsynonymous mutation count correlated with the number of expanded intratumoral alpha and beta TCRs. Additional single-cell paired TCR alpha and beta sequencing was considered necessary to confirm, at a functional level, the hypothesis that regional TCRs recognize regional mutations.

The method was 5' RACE. Sequencing used a NextSeq 500. In the TCR library protocol, a unique molecular identifier was attached to each TCR cDNA molecule so that PCR and sequencing errors could be corrected. The published analysis was carried out like this. TCR identification, UMI-based error correction and CDR3 extraction were all carried out with Decombinator tools. Expanded TCRs were defined as those above a frequency of 2 per 1,000, corresponding to the top 1% of the tumor frequency distribution. Expanded tumor TCRs statistically deemed absent (corrected P<0.05) from at least one tumor region were classed as regional, and all other expanded tumor TCRs were classed as ubiquitous. Renyi diversity was calculated using the R vegan package after each repertoire was subsampled 100 times to 5,000 TCRs. CDR3 similarity networks were built from amino acid triplet string-kernel similarity, with CDR3s being connected when pairwise similarity was above 0.82. The raw public data were reprocessed by TCRdb itself: fastp quality trimming at Q25, MiXCR clonotype calling, in-frame beta chains only. Rows are unified per CDR3 protein, each entry keeping the most common DNA and genes. The V and J calls shown here were made by TCRdb, not taken from the authors' results. In this sample the table shows fewer than 30,000 distinct CDR3 sequences, more than 5.5% of which occur a single time. In total, the top ten clones hold more than 20% of the sample.

The intended sense of this specimen's time point label: sample taken at primary tumor resection. Donors were about 70 patients with early-stage, untreated non-small cell lung cancer from the lung TRACERx cohort. For TCR sequencing, whole RNA was extracted from tumor and nontumor lung tissue, or from cryopreserved PBMC samples, and no cell sorting was done. A patient was chosen for TCR sequencing only when enough RNA was available from at least two tumor regions. Before being selected, tumor and adjacent nontumor lung specimens were reviewed by a lung pathologist. Concerning this clonotype: The antigen this receptor binds is unknown. One base away there is no much larger clone; base qualities are not given.

The receptor comes from a male donor with early-stage non-small cell lung cancer. The chain is encoded by TRBV12-3 or TRBV12-4 joined to TRBJ2-7; the D segment could be TRBD1, given 6 matching bases. This specimen consisted of lung tumor tissue, obtained at surgery. CDR3 protein: CASSRQVLYEQYF. In nucleotides, the sequence is TGTGCCAGCAGTCGACAGGTCCTCTACGAGCAGTACTTC.